The 23 T cell receptor beta chains reported below all come from one sample, sequenced in a study of Ad26.COV2.S vaccination and SARS-CoV-2 variants. The treatment denotes: roughly 19 received Ad26.COV2.S at low or high dose, single or two shots; several received placebo; per-sample allocation not given. Specimen acquisition occurred on day 63 following the initial vaccine or placebo injection. Some clones are missing from TCRdb's copy, which holds only in-frame ones; the method was immunoSEQ multiplex PCR. Of a few hundred thousand clones listed, roughly 84% were seen once; the top ten hold more than 3%. Sequences were derived from peripheral blood, sampled in a trial of Ad26.COV2.S vaccine versus placebo. These receptors came from a person aged 18-60 years who received the Ad26.COV2.S COVID-19 vaccine or a placebo.

V is TRBV6-5 and J is TRBJ2-2; a possible D gene is TRBD2 (5 bases). The V gene lost 0 bases and the J gene lost 5 bases, with 13 bases spanning the gap. The CDR3 runs 16 residues. Germline assignment: CDR1 MNHEY and CDR2 SVGAGI. The CDR3 sequence: CASSYSMAGLTGELFF. The CDR3, as DNA: TGTGCCAGCAGTTACTCGATGGCAGGACTTACCGGGGAGCTGTTTTTT.

This clone has only a few counts. The gene calls are TRBV5-1 and TRBJ1-2; D perhaps matches TRBD1 (6 bases). V lost 3 bases to trimming and J lost 6 bases, with 15 bases between them. Looked up from germline, CDR1 is SGHRS and CDR2 is YFSETQ. This CDR3 spans 14 amino acids. The CDR3 DNA reads TGCGCCAGCAGCTCCCAGGACAGTGTAAATGGCTACACCTTC. It is translated as CASSSQDSVNGYTF.

V gene TRBV27 combines with J gene TRBJ2-7, with D perhaps being TRBD1 or TRBD2 (5 bases each). Germline values: CDR1 MNHEY, CDR2 SMNVEV (reference sequence). V lost 5 bases and J 2 bases, leaving 13 bases between the germline ends. This CDR3 is 14 amino acids long. CDR3 bases: TGTGCCAGCAGTCCAACCCGGGGCACCTACGAGCAGTACTTC. The encoded protein is CASSPTRGTYEQYF.

V and J are TRBV7-3 and TRBJ2-2, with 9 bases identical to TRBD2. Germline-derived CDR1 and CDR2 are SGHTA and FQGTGA. The CDR3 is made up of 16 amino acids. Trimming took 2 bases from V and 5 from J; bases not matched to a gene: 6. CDR3 DNA sequence: TGTGCCAGCAGCTTAGGGCTAGCGGGGATTACCGGGGAGCTGTTTTTT. Its protein product is CASSLGLAGITGELFF.

The chain links TRBV13 to TRBJ2-7; D unresolved. V shed 5 bases and J shed 1 base, with 12 bases lying between them. This CDR3 has 14 amino acids. The V gene's germline CDR1 is PRHDT and CDR2 FYEKMQ (reference sequence). The CDR3 DNA sequence: TGTGCCAGCAGCCCTCGGACGGTGTCCTACGAGCAGTACTTC. It is translated as CASSPRTVSYEQYF. The full variable domain, in which reference TRBV13 and TRBJ2-7 provide the parts outside the CDR3, is AAGVIQSPRHLIKEKRETATLKCYPIPRHDTVYWYQQGPGQDPQFLISFYEKMQSDKGSIPDRFSAQQFSDYHSELNMSSLELGDSALYFCASSPRTVSYEQYFGPGTRLTVT.

The V and J genes are TRBV19 and TRBJ1-1; no clear D. Germline-derived CDR1 and CDR2 are LNHDA and SQIVND (reference sequence). This CDR3 spans 14 amino acids. V was trimmed by 3 bases and J by 4 bases, leaving 12 bases between them. The CDR3 region is CASSMKGAGTEAFF. The CDR3 region has the DNA TGTGCCAGTAGTATGAAGGGCGCGGGCACTGAAGCTTTCTTT.

As for this clone: The sample holds other DNA sequences that translate to the same CDR3. The V call is TRBV30, the J call TRBJ2-7, with a weak D call TRBD1 (6 bases). Germline assignment: CDR1 GTSNPN and CDR2 SVGIG (reference sequence). The CDR3 is 14 residues long. V lost 3 bases and J 0 bases, leaving 12 bases between the germline ends. The CDR3 region has the DNA TGTGCCTGGAGCGTACAGGGTCACTCCTACGAGCAGTACTTC. Encoded protein: CAWSVQGHSYEQYF.

The chain is built from TRBV19 and TRBJ2-1; 11 nucleotides agree with TRBD2. Germline V gene data show CDR1 as LNHDA and CDR2 as SQIVND (reference sequence). The CDR3 loop spans 17 amino acids. The V gene end was trimmed by 0 bases and the J gene end by 4 bases; junction bases not matched to a gene: 5. CDR3 in amino acids: CASSIDSSGGAYNEQFF. CDR3 DNA: TGTGCCAGTAGTATAGATAGTAGCGGGGGGGCATACAATGAGCAGTTCTTC.

J is TRBJ1-1 and V is TRBV5-1, with TRBD1 matching 7 bases. Germline V gene data show CDR1 as SGHRS and CDR2 as YFSETQ. The ends lost 7 bases at V and 2 bases at J; junction bases unmatched: 11. CDR3 length: 15 amino acids. The CDR3 spells CASAPGQRFNTEAFF. The CDR3 bases are TGCGCCAGCGCCCCGGGACAGAGGTTTAACACTGAAGCTTTCTTT.

This clone was picked up one time. The chain recombines TRBV7-3 with TRBJ2-3; 13 bases fit TRBD2. V lost 4 bases to trimming and J lost 0 bases; unmatched junction nucleotides: 4. The CDR3 consists of 17 residues. Germline assignment: CDR1 SGHTA and CDR2 FQGTGA. The chain's CDR3 is CASSSGLAGPSTDTQYF. CDR3 bases: TGTGCCAGCAGCTCGGGACTAGCGGGGCCTAGCACAGATACGCAGTATTTT.

The V gene is TRBV19, the J gene TRBJ1-2, with 8 bases lining up with TRBD1. V gave up 7 bases and J gave up 4 bases; unmatched junction bases: 8. This CDR3 contains 14 residues. In germline, CDR1 is LNHDA, CDR2 SQIVND (reference sequence). The CDR3 coding sequence is TGTGCCAGTACCACCGAGGGACAGGCCTATGGCTACACCTTC. It encodes CASTTEGQAYGYTF.

This chain joins TRBV20-1 and TRBJ1-1; D is unresolved. This CDR3 spans 11 amino acids. V lost 1 base, J lost 7 bases, and 7 bases lay in between. Germline lookup yields CDR1 DFQATT and CDR2 SNEGSKA (reference sequence). The CDR3 nucleotides are TGCAGTGCTAGAGCGTTCGATGAAGCTTTCTTT. This sequence encodes CSARAFDEAFF.

The table lists this clone with a count of one. This chain links TRBV13 with TRBJ1-2; D ambiguous. V was pared by 0 bases and J by 2 bases, with 10 bases between. Germline V gene lookup returns CDR1 PRHDT and CDR2 FYEKMQ (reference sequence). The CDR3 covers 15 residues. CDR3 DNA: TGTGCCAGCAGCTTAGGCGCGAATCCCAACTATGGCTACACCTTC. As protein: CASSLGANPNYGYTF.

This clone was seen only once. This chain joins TRBV11-3 and TRBJ2-7; 10 bases agree with TRBD1. Germline CDR1 is SGHNT and CDR2 is YENEEA. CDR3 length equals 14 residues. V dropped 3 bases and J dropped 2; count of bases not matched to a gene: 1. The CDR3 spells CASSLGTGAYEQYF. DNA of the CDR3: TGTGCCAGCAGCTTGGGGACAGGGGCCTACGAGCAGTACTTC.

This clone was picked up a small number of times. The genes are TRBV7-9 and TRBJ1-2; no definite D call. The CDR3 contains 14 residues. Germline assignment: CDR1 SEHNR and CDR2 FQNEAQ (reference sequence). V was pared by 2 bases and J by 4 bases, with 11 bases between. The CDR3 sequence: CASSLNGVLYGYTF. For the CDR3, the DNA is TGTGCCAGCAGCTTAAACGGGGTCCTCTATGGCTACACCTTC.

V is TRBV6-5 and J is TRBJ1-5, with a tentative D call TRBD1 (5 bases). Trimming removed 7 bases at V and 7 bases at J, with 14 bases between. From germline, CDR1 is MNHEY and CDR2 SVGAGI. The CDR3 has 13 amino acids. This chain's CDR3 is CASTEDPGQPQHF. In DNA form, the CDR3 reads TGTGCCAGCACCGAGGACCCAGGGCAGCCCCAGCATTTT.

This clone was recorded a few times. The genes are TRBV19 and TRBJ1-3, with no clear D. Trimming stripped 8 bases from V and 11 bases from J, with 22 bases between. The CDR3 sequence is 14 residues long. Germline CDR1 LNHDA, CDR2 SQIVND (reference sequence). CDR3 residues: CASHRTPDVLSIYF. In DNA form, the CDR3 reads TGTGCCAGTCATCGGACCCCCGACGTGTTGTCCATATATTTT.

The V gene is TRBV7-9, the J gene TRBJ1-6; no definite D call. Trimming cost V 8 bases and J 5 bases, with 7 bases left between them. CDR1 and CDR2 (germline): SEHNR, FQNEAQ (reference sequence). The CDR3 sequence is 12 residues long. This chain's CDR3 is CASGKNNSPLHF. The CDR3 DNA is TGTGCCAGCGGCAAGAATAATTCACCCCTCCACTTT.

DNA for the CDR3: TGTGCCAGCAGTTACTCGCATGACGGCTCTGATCAGCCCCAGCATTTT. It translates to CASSYSHDGSDQPQHF. The rearrangement uses TRBV6-6 and TRBJ1-5; D remains ambiguous. This CDR3 is 16 amino acids long. The germline CDR1 and CDR2 sequences are MNHNY and SVGAGI (reference sequence). With 0 bases removed from V and 5 bases from J, the gap between germline ends came to 14 bases.

The chain carries TRBV6-1 and TRBJ2-6; possibly TRBD2 for D (5 bases). This CDR3 contains 16 residues. The V and J ends lost 8 bases and 0 bases respectively, with 14 bases between them. The germline V gene has CDR1 MNHNS and CDR2 SASEGT. The CDR3 DNA follows: TGTGCCAGCCGTGGACTTTCATTCTCTGGGGCCAACGTCCTGACTTTC. Translating it yields CASRGLSFSGANVLTF.

The chain combines TRBV7-6 with TRBJ2-2, with D perhaps assigned TRBD1 or TRBD2 (5 bases each). The CDR3 spans 15 residues. CDR1 SGHVS and CDR2 FNYEAQ come from the germline V gene. V lost 4 bases and J 6 bases, leaving 15 bases between the germline ends. The CDR3: CASSSHDGAAGELFF. CDR3 nucleotide sequence: TGTGCCAGCAGCTCCCACGACGGGGCGGCCGGGGAGCTGTTTTTT.

J is TRBJ2-7 and V is TRBV11-3; a possible D gene is TRBD2 (6 bases). Per germline, CDR1 SGHNT and CDR2 YENEEA. There are 14 residues in the CDR3. Trimming removed 5 bases from V and 2 bases from J, with 13 bases in between. CDR3 amino acids: CASSHGTGAYEQYF. DNA for the CDR3: TGTGCCAGCAGCCACGGGACGGGAGCCTACGAGCAGTACTTC.

The chain links TRBV29-1 to TRBJ2-6; D unclear. Germline V gene sequence: CDR1 SQVTM, CDR2 ANQGSEA. V lost 0 bases and J lost 4, with 13 bases in between. CDR3 length: 16 residues. This chain's CDR3 is CSVEDSDRDGANVLTF. Here the CDR3 DNA reads TGCAGCGTTGAAGATTCAGATCGAGACGGGGCCAACGTCCTGACTTTC.